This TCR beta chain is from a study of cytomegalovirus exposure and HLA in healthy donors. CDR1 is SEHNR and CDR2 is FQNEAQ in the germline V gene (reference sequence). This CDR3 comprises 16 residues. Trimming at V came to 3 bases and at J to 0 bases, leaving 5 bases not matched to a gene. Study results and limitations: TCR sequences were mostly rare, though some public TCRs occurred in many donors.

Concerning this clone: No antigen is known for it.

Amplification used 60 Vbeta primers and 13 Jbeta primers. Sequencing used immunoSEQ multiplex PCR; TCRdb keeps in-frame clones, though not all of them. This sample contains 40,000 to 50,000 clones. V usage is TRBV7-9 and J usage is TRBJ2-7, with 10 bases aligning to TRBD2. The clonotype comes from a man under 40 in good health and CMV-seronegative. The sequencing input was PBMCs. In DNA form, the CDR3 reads TGTGCCAGCAGCTTCGCTCTAGCGGGAGTCTCCTACGAGCAGTACTTC. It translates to CASSFALAGVSYEQYF.